This T cell receptor beta chain was documented in a study of T-cell reconstitution after alpha-beta-depleted transplantation in children. The CDR3 totals 14 residues. Germline assignment: CDR1 LGHDT and CDR2 YNNKEL (reference sequence). V trimming: 4 bases; J trimming: 5 bases; junction bases outside the gene matches: 5. Notes on the study in general: Reportedly, roughly two months post-transplant, alpha-beta T cells arose from several hundred expanded graft clones. When one year had passed after transplant, most T-cell counts and diversity came from newly produced T cells.

The authors prepared the TCRbeta library with unique molecular identifiers. TCRdb re-called the PCR reads with MiXCR, one entry per CDR3 protein. Of some 830,000 distinct CDR3 sequences detected, about 16% appear once; the ten largest clones hold around 5.3%. As regards this clonotype: Its antigen is currently unknown.

The material sequenced was PBMCs, mostly from graft donor cells, taken 360 days after TCRalphabeta/CD19-depleted stem cell transplant. The rearrangement uses TRBV3-1 and TRBJ2-7; 10 nucleotides agree with TRBD2. This receptor was taken from a male patient between 5 and 17 years old who had a stem cell transplant for acute lymphoblastic leukemia, so the T cells may come from the graft donor. This CDR3 is CASSPGLADHEQYF. DNA of the CDR3: TGTGCCAGCAGCCCCGGACTAGCGGACCACGAGCAGTACTTC.